The 32 T cell receptor beta chains reported below all come from one sample, sequenced in a study of blood T cells in healthy people across ages. Through a sample-barcoded 5' primer and a J-beta primer mix, a second PCR was run for 7 to 11 cycles. A single record per CDR3 protein comes from TCRdb applying MiXCR to the 5' RACE reads. The sample shows approximately 960,000 distinct CDR3 sequences, almost 30% of them seen only once. These data also featured in a second study, about T cells of mothers and their children.

The sequenced sample consisted of blood. The source is a woman between 35 and 50 years old in good health.

The chain joins TRBV4-2 to TRBJ2-4; TRBD1 is a possible D gene (6 bases). The DNA end favors TRBJ2-7, so the J call may be wrong. In germline, CDR1 is LGHNA, CDR2 YNFKEQ. The CDR3 is made up of 15 amino acids. CDR3 amino acids: CASSPSWTEMNEQYF. The DNA of the CDR3 is TGTGCCAGCAGCCCCTCGTGGACAGAGATGAACGAGCAGTACTTC.

V and J are TRBV5-1 and TRBJ2-1; D remains ambiguous. The CDR3 contains 16 residues. V lost 5 bases to trimming and J lost 0 bases, with 15 bases between them. Germline CDR1 and CDR2: SGHRS and YFSETQ. In DNA, the CDR3 is TGCGCCAGCAGACTGTACTCACCGAGCTCCTACAATGAGCAGTTCTTC. Protein: CASRLYSPSSYNEQFF.

The chain employs TRBV6-1 and TRBJ1-1; D unclear. Germline V lookup: CDR1 MNHNS, CDR2 SASEGT. The germline V and J ends were trimmed by 2 bases and 0 bases, with 10 bases remaining between them. The CDR3 length is 15 residues. In DNA, the CDR3 is TGTGCCAGCAGTGAACGGGCAGTCATGAACACTGAAGCTTTCTTT. It specifies CASSERAVMNTEAFF.

In this sample, this clonotype turned up a few times. Relative to the germline gene, one junction end is altered; a read error may explain this. This chain joins TRBV2 and TRBJ1-6; D is unclear. Germline V CDR1 and CDR2: SNHLY, FYNNEI. The CDR3 totals 16 residues. CDR3 nucleotides: TGTGCCAGCAGTGAAGAGAGGAGCTCCTATAATTCACCCCCCCACTTT. Its translation is CASSEERSSYNSPPHF.

This rearrangement joins TRBV4-3 to TRBJ2-7; the D gene is possibly TRBD1 (6 bases). This CDR3 contains 14 residues. The germline V gene has CDR1 LGHNA and CDR2 YSLEER. Trimming took 1 base from V and 4 from J, leaving 11 bases between them. This CDR3 reads CASSQGHREYEQYF. CDR3 coding DNA: TGCGCCAGCAGCCAAGGCCACAGGGAGTACGAGCAGTACTTC.

This clonotype has a count of ten or more. The J gene is TRBJ2-7, the V gene TRBV7-8; D not certain. Trimming left V 2 bases short and J 3 bases short, with 8 bases between. The CDR3 loop spans 13 amino acids. Germline CDR1 is SGHVS and CDR2 is FQNEAQ. CDR3 sequence: CASSLTEDYEQYF. The CDR3 DNA sequence: TGTGCCAGCAGCTTAACAGAGGACTACGAGCAGTACTTC.

This clonotype has more than one count but fewer than ten. This chain uses TRBV2 with TRBJ1-5; TRBD1 matches 9 bases. Germline V lookup: CDR1 SNHLY, CDR2 FYNNEI. The CDR3 covers 15 residues. Unmatched junction bases numbered 4, after V lost 6 bases and J lost 1 base. As DNA, the CDR3 is TGTGCCAGCAGACAGGGGGCATTGAGCAATCAGCCCCAGCATTTT. Encoded protein: CASRQGALSNQPQHF.

The sample holds many counts of this clonotype. CDR3 DNA sequence: TGTGCCAGCAGTATCATGACAGGACCCGGTGAGCAGTACTTC. It translates to CASSIMTGPGEQYF. The chain links TRBV27 to TRBJ2-7; tentatively, D is TRBD1 (6 bases). V lost 5 bases and J lost 7, with 18 bases in between. This CDR3 contains 14 residues. CDR1 and CDR2 from the germline V gene are MNHEY and SMNVEV (reference sequence).

This clonotype has just one count. This clone may be a read error of a much larger clone one base away. The rearrangement joins TRBV11-2 to TRBJ2-5, with D possibly matching TRBD2 (5 bases). CDR3 length: 17 amino acids. Trimming removed 1 base from V and 11 bases from J, with 26 bases in between. Germline assignment: CDR1 SGHAT and CDR2 FQNNGV. CDR3 bases: TGTGCCAGCAGCTTAGTGTTGGACCGGAGGCTTAACAATGAGCAGTACTTC. Translation gives CASSLVLDRRLNNEQYF.

V and J are TRBV15 and TRBJ1-5; TRBD1 might be the D (6 bases). Germline CDR1 LNHNV, CDR2 YYDKDF (reference sequence). This CDR3 is 15 amino acids long. Trimming stripped 8 bases from V and 6 bases from J, with 20 bases between. The CDR3 DNA follows: TGTGCCACCCGCCCGGAGGGGGTAGGGGGTCAGCCCCAGCATTTT. This gives the protein CATRPEGVGGQPQHF.

Comments on this clonotype: A much bigger clone sits one base away, suggesting this may be a read error. This CDR3 is missing its conserved last phenylalanine or tryptophan, likely due to a read error. The chain couples TRBV29-1 to TRBJ2-5, with 11 bases aligning to TRBD2. The CDR3 contains 14 residues. CDR1 and CDR2 (germline): SQVTM, ANQGSEA. With 4 bases clipped from V and 1 base from J, the junction kept 2 bases outside the gene matches. Here the CDR3 reads CSVASGGLQETQYS. CDR3 DNA sequence: TGCAGCGTTGCTAGCGGGGGGCTCCAAGAGACCCAGTACTCC.

This clonotype was observed at least ten times. The rearrangement links TRBV20-1 to TRBJ2-7; 10 bases line up with TRBD2. CDR3 length: 14 amino acids. V shed 0 bases and J 6 bases; nucleotides not matched to a gene: 5. The germline V gene has CDR1 DFQATT and CDR2 SNEGSKA (reference sequence). The CDR3 DNA sequence: TGCAGTGCTAGAGAAGGGCTAGCGGGGGCCGAGCAGTACTTC. Residues: CSAREGLAGAEQYF.

The chain recombines TRBV6-1 with TRBJ2-1; the match to TRBD2 covers 15 bases. This CDR3 spans 17 amino acids. J lost 6 bases, V lost 6 bases, and 9 bases had no gene match. Germline assignment: CDR1 MNHNS and CDR2 SASEGT. The CDR3 sequence is CASSSWTSGRAGNEQFF. Here the CDR3 DNA reads TGTGCCAGCAGCAGCTGGACTAGCGGGAGGGCGGGCAATGAGCAGTTCTTC.

This chain connects TRBV11-3 to TRBJ2-1, with 8 bases lining up with TRBD2. The J call may be in error: the DNA end matches TRBJ2-7 better. CDR3 length: 16 residues. CDR1 and CDR2 from the germline V gene are SGHNT and YENEEA. CDR3 residues: CASSLDLTSGYNEQYF. The CDR3 coding sequence is TGTGCCAGCAGCTTAGATCTCACTAGCGGATACAATGAGCAGTACTTC.

At least ten counts were recorded for this clonotype. The CDR3 loop reads CASSQDRGDYGYTF. The CDR3 DNA follows: TGCGCCAGCAGCCAAGACAGGGGGGACTATGGCTACACCTTC. The chain uses TRBV4-1 and TRBJ1-2; 7 nucleotides align to TRBD1. The germline V gene has CDR1 MGHRA and CDR2 YSYEKL. The CDR3 has 14 amino acids. Trimming cost V 0 bases and J 3 bases; bases outside gene matches: 1.

Concerning this clonotype: This may be a read error: a much more frequent sequence differs by one nucleotide. V and J are TRBV7-9 and TRBJ2-7; no definite D call. The J call may be wrong; the DNA end is better matched by TRBJ2-5. CDR1 and CDR2 from the germline V gene are SEHNR and FQNEAQ (reference sequence). The CDR3 contains 16 residues. CDR3 sequence (DNA): TGTGCCAGCAGCTTAGGCATCGGCAGGAGCCAAGAGACCCAGTACTTC. Translating it yields CASSLGIGRSQETQYF.

The J gene is TRBJ2-7, the V gene TRBV27; 11 nucleotides align to TRBD1. Losses at the gene ends were 5 bases for V and 5 bases for J; bases not matched to a gene: 5. The CDR3 spans 14 residues. CDR1 is MNHEY and CDR2 is SMNVEV in the germline V gene (reference sequence). CDR3 residues: CASSGRTGGNEQYF. CDR3 in DNA: TGTGCCAGCAGTGGGCGGACAGGGGGCAACGAGCAGTACTTC.

The chain joins TRBV7-2 to TRBJ2-3; 7 bases are shared with TRBD2. CDR1 and CDR2 from the germline V gene are SGHTA and FQGNSA. CDR3 size: 15 residues. The J segment lost 6 bases and the V segment lost 3 bases, leaving 9 bases of the junction unmatched. In DNA, the CDR3 is TGTGCCAGCAGCTTGAGTGGGGGGGACGTGGATACGCAGTATTTT. This gives the protein CASSLSGGDVDTQYF.

CDR3 in amino acids: CASNWDGHYGYTF. CDR3 coding DNA: TGTGCCAGCAATTGGGACGGACACTATGGCTACACCTTC. This rearrangement joins TRBV12-3 or TRBV12-4 to TRBJ1-2; weak D call: TRBD1 (5 bases). Trimming removed 7 bases from V and 3 bases from J, with 12 bases in between. There are 13 residues in the CDR3.

The chain uses TRBV2 and TRBJ1-2, with a tentative D call TRBD1 (5 bases). The V gene lost 4 bases and the J gene lost 6 bases, with 15 bases spanning the gap. Per germline, CDR1 SNHLY and CDR2 FYNNEI. This CDR3 contains 14 residues. DNA of the CDR3: TGTGCCAGCAGTGCCTTCTGGGGACGCGATGGCTACACCTTC. Encoded protein: CASSAFWGRDGYTF.

This clonotype was counted only a few times. J is TRBJ2-2 and V is TRBV12-3 or TRBV12-4, with D possibly TRBD2 on 6 matching bases. The ends were cut back, 7 bases at V and 5 bases at J, with 11 bases in the middle. CDR3 length equals 13 residues. In nucleotides, the CDR3 is TGTGCCAGCACCCCTGGGAGGACCGGGGAGCTGTTTTTT. Its translation: CASTPGRTGELFF.

This rearrangement joins TRBV18 to TRBJ1-5, with 9 bases aligning to TRBD1. The germline gives CDR1 KGHSH, CDR2 LQKENI. J lost 3 bases, V lost 4 bases, and 7 bases had no gene match. The CDR3 extends over 16 amino acids. DNA for the CDR3: TGTGCCAGCTCACGAAACGGACAGGGGAACAATCAGCCCCAGCATTTT. The encoded protein is CASSRNGQGNNQPQHF.

The chain recombines TRBV4-1 with TRBJ1-1, with D perhaps TRBD1 (5 bases). This CDR3 has 18 residues. The germline V and J ends were trimmed by 2 bases and 3 bases, with 22 bases remaining between them. Germline values: CDR1 MGHRA, CDR2 YSYEKL. CDR3 coding DNA: TGCGCCAGCAGCCAAAGCCCAGCCGGGGCGACATTTGACACTGAAGCTTTCTTT. Amino acids: CASSQSPAGATFDTEAFF.

In its sample, this clonotype was seen a few times. The chain's CDR3 is CASSYTGFGDYGYTF. For the CDR3, the DNA is TGTGCCAGCAGTTACACAGGGTTCGGAGACTATGGCTACACCTTC. V gene TRBV28 combines with J gene TRBJ1-2; TRBD1 might be the D (6 bases). The CDR3 runs to 15 residues. The V gene lost 4 bases and the J gene lost 3 bases, with 15 bases spanning the gap. Germline V gene lookup returns CDR1 MDHEN and CDR2 SYDVKM.

The chain links TRBV20-1 to TRBJ1-2; D remains ambiguous. V was cut by 6 bases and J by 0 bases, with 17 bases left in between. This CDR3 is 15 amino acids long. Germline-derived CDR1 and CDR2 are DFQATT and SNEGSKA (reference sequence). DNA of the CDR3: TGCAGTGCCTTACCCCCGGGCAGGCCTAACTATGGCTACACCTTC. Its protein is CSALPPGRPNYGYTF.

V is TRBV7-9 and J is TRBJ2-3; 8 bases map to TRBD1. V lost 5 bases to trimming and J lost 2 bases; unmatched junction nucleotides: 3. Germline V gives CDR1 SEHNR, CDR2 FQNEAQ (reference sequence). This CDR3 has 14 residues. The DNA of the CDR3 is TGTGCCAGCAGCGTGACAGGGGACACAGATACGCAGTATTTT. Translated, it gives CASSVTGDTDTQYF.

The chain has TRBV14 and TRBJ2-1, with 10 bases that match TRBD2. CDR1 and CDR2 (germline): SGHDN, FVKESK. This CDR3 is 16 amino acids long. The trim removed 4 bases at V and 7 bases at J, leaving 10 bases unmatched. The CDR3 DNA is TGTGCCAGCAGCCGGGGAAGCGGGGGGGCCGGGAATGAGCAGTTCTTC. This translates into CASSRGSGGAGNEQFF.

This clonotype was observed a few times. The rearrangement links TRBV7-2 to TRBJ2-7, with D hard to call. With 1 base removed from V and 3 bases from J, the gap between germline ends came to 10 bases. Germline V gene sequence: CDR1 SGHTA, CDR2 FQGNSA. The length of the CDR3 is 14 residues. CDR3 bases: TGTGCCAGCAGCTTAGGGGCCCGAGACTACGAGCAGTACTTC. Translated: CASSLGARDYEQYF.

In this sample, this clonotype turned up a few times. The chain carries TRBV7-3 and TRBJ2-1; 11 bases fit TRBD2. The CDR3 length is 17 residues. CDR1 SGHTA and CDR2 FQGTGA come from the germline V gene. J gave up 4 bases and V 1 base, and 6 bases lay outside the gene matches. The CDR3 nucleotides read TGTGCCAGCAGCTTAAGGCCTAGCGGGGGGCGTTACAATGAGCAGTTCTTC. It is translated as CASSLRPSGGRYNEQFF.

This clonotype turned up a few times. The V and J genes are TRBV5-1 and TRBJ2-5, with D unresolved. Germline V CDR1 and CDR2: SGHRS, YFSETQ. Trimming removed 3 bases at V and 5 bases at J, with 17 bases between. There are 15 residues in the CDR3. CDR3 nucleotide sequence: TGCGCCAGCAGCTCCCAGGACGGATTCTCGGAGACCCAGTACTTC. It codes for CASSSQDGFSETQYF.

V gene TRBV5-1 combines with J gene TRBJ2-1; D unclear. CDR1 and CDR2 (germline): SGHRS, YFSETQ. The CDR3 length is 13 residues. Trimming shortened V by 3 bases and J by 9 bases, and 13 bases separated the two germline ends. CDR3 sequence: CASSSARGREQFF. Written as DNA, the CDR3 is TGCGCCAGCAGCTCGGCCCGAGGTCGTGAGCAGTTCTTC.

This clonotype was recorded at least ten times. The rearrangement uses TRBV3-1 and TRBJ1-1, with D uncertain. This CDR3 contains 14 residues. Germline CDR1 is LGHDT and CDR2 is YNNKEL (reference sequence). V was pared by 5 bases and J by 0 bases, with 10 bases between. The CDR3 loop reads CASSTVEMNTEAFF. The CDR3 nucleotides are TGTGCCAGCAGCACAGTGGAGATGAACACTGAAGCTTTCTTT. The variable domain in full, with the rest retrieved from reference TRBV3-1 and TRBJ1-1, is DTAVSQTPKYLVTQMGNDKSIKCEQNLGHDTMYWYKQDSKKFLKIMFSYNNKELIINETVPNRFSPKSPDKAHLNLHINSLELGDSAVYFCASSTVEMNTEAFFGQGTRLTVV.